This T cell receptor beta chain was identified in a study of PD-L1 blockade in urothelial cancer. Looking at the study overall: Median blood clonality was approximately 0.08, with 80,000 to 100,000 unique TCRs.

Sequenced by immunoSEQ multiplex PCR; TCRdb stores in-frame clones only, minus some. Of tens of thousands of clones in the sample, roughly 80% are singletons; the top ten hold more than 8%. CDR1 MNHEY and CDR2 SVGAGI come from the germline V gene. V was clipped by 7 bases and J by 1 base; unmatched bases: 5. The CDR3 extends over 15 amino acids. This clone was picked up one time. The material was PBMCs, obtained around atezolizumab (anti-PD-L1) treatment. The receptor was derived from a man aged 65-85 years with urothelial cancer. The gene calls are TRBV6-5 and TRBJ2-2, with TRBD1 identical over 8 bases. CDR3 residues: CASTRQGRNTGELFF. As DNA, the CDR3 is TGTGCCAGCACCCGACAGGGGCGGAACACCGGGGAGCTGTTTTTT.